These 14 T cell receptor beta chains share one sample of origin, sequenced in a study of memory CD4+ T cells and cytomegalovirus serostatus (dated by TCRdb to between 2018 and 2021). A FACSAria II was used to sort memory CD4+ T cells, defined as single viable CD3+CD4+CD8-CD45RO+ cells. Library preparation was by the immunoSEQ multiplex PCR assay. As stored in TCRdb, this immuneACCESS dataset retains in-frame rearrangements with V and J assigned. A fraction of the clones does not appear; measured against another copy, unresolved V genes explain less than half of the discrepancy, and the remainder lacks a known reason. The sample table contains tens of thousands of clones; only one count was recorded for about three quarters of them. Jointly, the top ten make up about 1.5% of the sample. The sequenced sample was memory CD4+ T cells from blood. The receptor set was obtained from an adult in good health and CMV-seropositive.

This sequence joins TRBV10-3 and TRBJ2-1, with TRBD1 matching 10 bases. CDR3 length: 14 residues. Trimming took 6 bases from V and 5 from J; bases not matched to a gene: 4. Germline values: CDR1 ENHRY, CDR2 SYGVKD. The CDR3 DNA is TGTGCCATCAGCGGACAGGGGGGAAACAATGAGCAGTTCTTC. Protein sequence: CAISGQGGNNEQFF.

V is TRBV4-1 and J is TRBJ2-6; D ambiguous. There are 16 residues in the CDR3. Trimming took off 3 bases at V and 4 bases at J, with 13 bases between the two ends. Germline assignment: CDR1 MGHRA and CDR2 YSYEKL. This CDR3 is CASSHVPSTGANVLTF. Here the CDR3 DNA reads TGCGCCAGCAGCCACGTCCCTAGTACCGGGGCCAACGTCCTGACTTTC.

The gene calls are TRBV7-3 and TRBJ1-2; perhaps TRBD1 as D (5 bases). The CDR3 length is 13 residues. Germline V CDR1 and CDR2: SGHTA, FQGTGA. V lost 0 bases, J lost 10 bases, and 12 bases lay in between. CDR3 in amino acids: CASSLTGPGPYTF. CDR3 in DNA: TGTGCCAGCAGCTTAACTGGACCGGGGCCCTACACCTTC.

V and J are TRBV28 and TRBJ2-6; 7 positions agree with TRBD1. V shed 6 bases, J shed 0 bases, and the junction held 5 bases outside the gene matches. Germline V gives CDR1 MDHEN, CDR2 SYDVKM. The CDR3 extends over 16 amino acids. The CDR3 coding sequence is TGTGCCAGCAGGGTGGACAGGTCCTCTGGGGCCAACGTCCTGACTTTC. It codes for CASRVDRSSGANVLTF.

This rearrangement joins TRBV2 to TRBJ2-7, with D possibly matching TRBD2 (5 bases). Trimming pared 3 bases from V and 1 base from J, leaving 19 bases between. The CDR3 extends over 17 amino acids. From germline, CDR1 is SNHLY and CDR2 FYNNEI. The CDR3 DNA follows: TGTGCCAGCAGTGACGCTCTAGATCGGCGGAGGTCCTACGAGCAGTACTTC. It encodes CASSDALDRRRSYEQYF.

This chain uses TRBV18 with TRBJ1-3; 8 positions agree with TRBD1. The V and J ends lost 0 bases and 0 bases, in that order; junction bases with no gene match: 4. This CDR3 has 17 residues. CDR1 and CDR2 from the germline V gene are KGHSH and LQKENI. The DNA of the CDR3 is TGTGCCAGCTCACCACCGAGACAGGGGACCTCTGGAAACACCATATATTTT. Encoded protein: CASSPPRQGTSGNTIYF.

The gene calls are TRBV7-6 and TRBJ2-1, with D possibly being TRBD1 (5 bases). V lost 1 base and J 1 base, leaving 8 bases between the germline ends. Germline CDR1 and CDR2: SGHVS and FNYEAQ. CDR3 length: 15 amino acids. DNA of the CDR3: TGTGCCAGCAGCTTAGTGCAGGGTTCCTACAATGAGCAGTTCTTC. It specifies CASSLVQGSYNEQFF.

J is TRBJ2-3 and V is TRBV7-8; D unclear. The germline V and J ends were trimmed by 1 base and 3 bases, with 8 bases remaining between them. CDR1 is SGHVS, CDR2 FQNEAQ, per germline. The CDR3 length is 14 residues. CDR3 coding DNA: TGTGCCAGCAGCTTAGATTACGGAACAGATACGCAGTATTTT. It translates to CASSLDYGTDTQYF. The whole variable domain, remainder taken from reference TRBV7-8 and TRBJ2-3, is GAGVSQSPRYKVAKRGQDVALRCDPISGHVSLFWYQQALGQGPEFLTYFQNEAQLDKSGLPSDRFFAERPEGSVSTLKIQRTQQEDSAVYLCASSLDYGTDTQYFGPGTRLTVL.

CDR3 nucleotides: TGTGCCAGCAGCTTAGAAGGGGCACGTGGCTACACCTTC. It yields the protein CASSLEGARGYTF. The V and J genes are TRBV11-2 and TRBJ1-2, with a tentative D call TRBD1 (5 bases). The germline V and J ends were trimmed by 0 bases and 7 bases, with 9 bases remaining between them. The CDR3 extends over 13 amino acids. From germline, CDR1 is SGHAT and CDR2 FQNNGV.

The V gene is TRBV18, the J gene TRBJ2-5; maybe TRBD2 (6 bases). The CDR3 covers 12 residues. V gave up 6 bases and J gave up 5 bases, with 10 bases separating them. CDR1 KGHSH and CDR2 LQKENI come from the germline V gene. The CDR3 is CASSGGEETQYF. CDR3 bases: TGTGCCAGCTCCGGGGGAGAGGAGACCCAGTACTTC.

The chain combines TRBV4-3 with TRBJ2-2; 12 bases are a match to TRBD2. Unmatched junction bases numbered 6, after V lost 1 base and J lost 6 bases. There are 17 residues in the CDR3. CDR1 is LGHNA, CDR2 YSLEER, per germline. The CDR3 DNA reads TGCGCCAGCAGCCAAGGCCTAGCGGGGGGGCCGGCCGGGGAGCTGTTTTTT. This codes for CASSQGLAGGPAGELFF.

The rearrangement links TRBV28 to TRBJ1-5, with TRBD1 matching over 11 bases. Looked up from germline, CDR1 is MDHEN and CDR2 is SYDVKM. This CDR3 has 18 residues. V lost 6 bases, J lost 4 bases, and 14 bases stayed unmatched. CDR3 region: CASSSGTGGPVSNQPQHF. CDR3 nucleotide sequence: TGTGCCAGCAGCTCCGGGACAGGGGGTCCTGTGTCGAATCAGCCCCAGCATTTT.

The J gene is TRBJ2-2, the V gene TRBV7-2; TRBD2 might be the D (6 bases). The CDR3 consists of 15 residues. V was pared by 6 bases and J by 4 bases, with 15 bases between. Germline CDR1 is SGHTA and CDR2 is FQGNSA. CDR3 DNA: TGTGCCAGCAGTACGACTAGACTGGGCACCGGGGAGCTGTTTTTT. It yields the protein CASSTTRLGTGELFF.

The chain employs TRBV30 and TRBJ1-2; TRBD1 might be the D (6 bases). Germline assignment: CDR1 GTSNPN and CDR2 SVGIG (reference sequence). There are 15 residues in the CDR3. Deletions cut 0 bases from V and 6 bases from J, with 17 bases between. In DNA, the CDR3 is TGTGCCTGGAGTGTACTGTTTGGGGGCAAGAATGGCTACACCTTC. Amino acids: CAWSVLFGGKNGYTF.